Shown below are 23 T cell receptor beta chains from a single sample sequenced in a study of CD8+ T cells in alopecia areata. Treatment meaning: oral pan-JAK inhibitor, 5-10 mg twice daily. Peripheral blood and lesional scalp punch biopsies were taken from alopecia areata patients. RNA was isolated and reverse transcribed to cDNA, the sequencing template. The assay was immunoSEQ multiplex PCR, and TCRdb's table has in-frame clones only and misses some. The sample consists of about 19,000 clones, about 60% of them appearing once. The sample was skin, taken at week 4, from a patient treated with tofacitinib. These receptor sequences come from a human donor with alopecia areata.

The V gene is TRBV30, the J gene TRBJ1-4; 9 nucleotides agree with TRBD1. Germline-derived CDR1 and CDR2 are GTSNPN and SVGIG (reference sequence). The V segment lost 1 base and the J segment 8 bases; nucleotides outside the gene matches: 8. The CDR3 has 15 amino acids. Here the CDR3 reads CAWSGGGTGREKLFF. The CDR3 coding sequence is TGTGCCTGGAGTGGTGGCGGGACAGGGCGGGAAAAACTGTTTTTT.

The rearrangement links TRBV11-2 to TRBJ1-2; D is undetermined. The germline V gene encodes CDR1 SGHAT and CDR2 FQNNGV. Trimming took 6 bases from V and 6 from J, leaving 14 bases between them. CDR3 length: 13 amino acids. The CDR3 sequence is CASRLTPSDGYTF. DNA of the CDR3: TGTGCCAGCAGACTCACCCCGTCGGATGGCTACACCTTC.

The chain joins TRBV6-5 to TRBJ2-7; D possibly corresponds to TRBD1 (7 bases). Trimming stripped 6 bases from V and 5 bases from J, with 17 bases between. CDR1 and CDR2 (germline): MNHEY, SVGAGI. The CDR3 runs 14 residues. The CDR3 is CASSSRRGLNEQYF. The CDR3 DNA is TGTGCCAGCAGCTCTCGGAGGGGGCTCAACGAGCAGTACTTC.

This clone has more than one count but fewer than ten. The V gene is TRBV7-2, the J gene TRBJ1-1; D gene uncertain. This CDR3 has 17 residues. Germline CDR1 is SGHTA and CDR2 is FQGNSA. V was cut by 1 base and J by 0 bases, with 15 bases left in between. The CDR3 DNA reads TGTGCCAGCAGCTTAGATCACCCCTCCTCGGTGAACACTGAAGCTTTCTTT. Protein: CASSLDHPSSVNTEAFF.

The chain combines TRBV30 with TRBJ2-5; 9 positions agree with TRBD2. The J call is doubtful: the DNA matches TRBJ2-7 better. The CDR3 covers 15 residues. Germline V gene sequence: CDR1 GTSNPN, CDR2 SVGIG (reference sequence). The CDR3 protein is CAWSKLAGGTYEQYF. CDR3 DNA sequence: TGTGCCTGGAGTAAGTTGGCGGGGGGGACCTACGAGCAGTACTTC.

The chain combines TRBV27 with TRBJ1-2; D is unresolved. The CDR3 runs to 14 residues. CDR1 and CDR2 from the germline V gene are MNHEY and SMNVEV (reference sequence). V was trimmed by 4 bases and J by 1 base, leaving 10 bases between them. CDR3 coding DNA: TGTGCCAGCAGTTCCCGGACTGATAACTATGGCTACACCTTC. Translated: CASSSRTDNYGYTF.

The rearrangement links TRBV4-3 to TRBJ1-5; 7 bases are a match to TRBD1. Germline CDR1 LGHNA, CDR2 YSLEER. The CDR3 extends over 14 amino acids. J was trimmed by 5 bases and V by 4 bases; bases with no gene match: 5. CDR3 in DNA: TGCGCCAGCAGCCCCGACAGGGTCGATCAGCCCCAGCATTTT. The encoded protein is CASSPDRVDQPQHF.

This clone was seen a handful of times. CDR3 DNA: TGTGCCAGCTTGGCGGGGTACGGGGAGACCCAGTACTTC. Its translation: CASLAGYGETQYF. This chain links TRBV6-1 with TRBJ2-5; weak D call: TRBD2 (6 bases). CDR3 length: 13 residues. Germline V gene sequence: CDR1 MNHNS, CDR2 SASEGT. V was clipped by 8 bases and J by 5 bases, with 15 bases between them.

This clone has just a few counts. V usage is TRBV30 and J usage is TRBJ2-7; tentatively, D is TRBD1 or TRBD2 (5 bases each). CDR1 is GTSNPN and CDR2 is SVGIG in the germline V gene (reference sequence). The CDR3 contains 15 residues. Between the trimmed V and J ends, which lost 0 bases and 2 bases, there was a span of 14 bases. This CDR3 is CAWSVGIGAAYEQYF. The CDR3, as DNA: TGTGCCTGGAGTGTGGGAATCGGGGCAGCCTACGAGCAGTACTTC.

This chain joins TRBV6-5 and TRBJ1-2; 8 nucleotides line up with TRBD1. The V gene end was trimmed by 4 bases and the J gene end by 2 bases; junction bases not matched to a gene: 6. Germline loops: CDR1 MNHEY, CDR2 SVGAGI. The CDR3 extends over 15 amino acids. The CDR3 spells CASSLHRGWNYGYTF. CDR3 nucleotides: TGTGCCAGCAGTTTACACAGGGGGTGGAACTATGGCTACACCTTC.

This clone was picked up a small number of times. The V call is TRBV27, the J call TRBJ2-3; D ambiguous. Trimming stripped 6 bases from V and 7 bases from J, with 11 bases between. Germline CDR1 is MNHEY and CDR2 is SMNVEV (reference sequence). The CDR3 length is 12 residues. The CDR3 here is CASREQRNTQYF. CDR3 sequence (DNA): TGTGCCAGCAGAGAACAGCGCAATACGCAGTATTTT.

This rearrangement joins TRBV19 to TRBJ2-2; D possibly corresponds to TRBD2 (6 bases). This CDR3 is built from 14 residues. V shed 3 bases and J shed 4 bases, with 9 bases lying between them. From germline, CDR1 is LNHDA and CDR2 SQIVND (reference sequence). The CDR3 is CASSIGSGTGELFF. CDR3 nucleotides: TGTGCCAGTAGTATCGGGAGCGGCACCGGGGAGCTGTTTTTT.

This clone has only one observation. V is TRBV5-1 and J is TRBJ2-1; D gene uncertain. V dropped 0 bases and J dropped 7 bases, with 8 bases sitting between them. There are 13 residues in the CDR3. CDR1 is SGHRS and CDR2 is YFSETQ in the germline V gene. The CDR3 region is CASSLGDTNEQFF. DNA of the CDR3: TGCGCCAGCAGCTTGGGGGATACAAATGAGCAGTTCTTC.

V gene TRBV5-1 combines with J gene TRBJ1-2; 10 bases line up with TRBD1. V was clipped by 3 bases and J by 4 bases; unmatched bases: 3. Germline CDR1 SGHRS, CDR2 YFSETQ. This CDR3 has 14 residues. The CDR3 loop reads CASSYGTGVYGYTF. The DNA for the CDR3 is TGCGCCAGCAGCTACGGGACAGGGGTCTATGGCTACACCTTC.

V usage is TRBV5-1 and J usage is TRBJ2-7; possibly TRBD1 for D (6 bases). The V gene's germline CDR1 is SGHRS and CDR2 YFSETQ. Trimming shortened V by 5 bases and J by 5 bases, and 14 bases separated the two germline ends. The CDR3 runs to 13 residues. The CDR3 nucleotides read TGCGCCAGCAGTTTTACAGGGTTCCACGAGCAGTACTTC. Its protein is CASSFTGFHEQYF.

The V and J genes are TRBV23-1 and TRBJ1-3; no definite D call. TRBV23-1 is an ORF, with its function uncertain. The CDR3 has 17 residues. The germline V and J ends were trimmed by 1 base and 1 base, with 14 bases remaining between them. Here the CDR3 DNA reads TGCGCCAGCAGTCAATTCACTACCGTTGGGTCTGGAAACACCATATATTTT. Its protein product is CASSQFTTVGSGNTIYF.

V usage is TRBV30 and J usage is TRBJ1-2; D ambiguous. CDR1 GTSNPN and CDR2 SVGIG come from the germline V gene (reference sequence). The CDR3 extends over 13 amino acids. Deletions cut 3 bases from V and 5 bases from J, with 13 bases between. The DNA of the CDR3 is TGTGCCTGGAGCCCGGGTGAGGTGTATGGCTACACCTTC. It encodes CAWSPGEVYGYTF.

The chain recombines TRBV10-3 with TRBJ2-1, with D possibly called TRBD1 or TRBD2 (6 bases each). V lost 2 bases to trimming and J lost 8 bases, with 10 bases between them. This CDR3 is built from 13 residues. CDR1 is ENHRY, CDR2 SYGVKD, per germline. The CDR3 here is CAISERGADEQFF. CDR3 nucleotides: TGTGCCATCAGTGAGAGGGGGGCGGATGAGCAGTTCTTC.

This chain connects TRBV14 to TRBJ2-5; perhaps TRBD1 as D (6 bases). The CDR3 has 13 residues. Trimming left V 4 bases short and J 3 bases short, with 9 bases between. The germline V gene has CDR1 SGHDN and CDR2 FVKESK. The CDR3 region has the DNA TGTGCCAGCAGCCGGGACACCGAAGAGACCCAGTACTTC. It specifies CASSRDTEETQYF.

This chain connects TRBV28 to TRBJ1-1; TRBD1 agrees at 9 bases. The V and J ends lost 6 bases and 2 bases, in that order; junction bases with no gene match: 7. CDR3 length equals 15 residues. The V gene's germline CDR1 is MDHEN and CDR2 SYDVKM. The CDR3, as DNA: TGTGCCAGCAGACCCAGGGGACAGGGCAACACTGAAGCTTTCTTT. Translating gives CASRPRGQGNTEAFF.

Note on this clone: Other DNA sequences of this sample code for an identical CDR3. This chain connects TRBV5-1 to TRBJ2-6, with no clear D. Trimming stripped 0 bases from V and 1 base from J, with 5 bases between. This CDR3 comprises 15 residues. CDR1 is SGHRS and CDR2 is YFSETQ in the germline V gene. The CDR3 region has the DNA TGCGCCAGCAGCTTGGACAGTTCTGGGGCCAACGTCCTGACTTTC. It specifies CASSLDSSGANVLTF.

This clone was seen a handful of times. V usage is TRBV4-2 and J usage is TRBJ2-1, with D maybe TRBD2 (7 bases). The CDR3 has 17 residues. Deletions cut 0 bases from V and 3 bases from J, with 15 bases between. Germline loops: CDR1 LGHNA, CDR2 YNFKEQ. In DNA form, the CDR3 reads TGTGCCAGCAGCCAAGAAGGGGAGGGGGTTCGCTACAATGAGCAGTTCTTC. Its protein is CASSQEGEGVRYNEQFF.

CDR3 residues: CASRKRRVSNQPQHF. CDR3 nucleotides: TGTGCCAGTAGGAAAAGACGGGTTAGCAATCAGCCCCAGCATTTT. The chain uses TRBV19 and TRBJ1-5; no definite D call. CDR3 size: 15 residues. Per germline, CDR1 LNHDA and CDR2 SQIVND (reference sequence). Trimming took 6 bases from V and 0 from J, leaving 12 bases between them.